Following are 23 T cell receptor beta chains from one sample sequenced in a study of neurological immune-mediated disorders. In TCRdb, the 5' RACE reads were re-called with MiXCR into one record per CDR3 protein. The profile covers approximately 28,000 distinct CDR3 sequences, with about 16% appearing a single time and about 5% taken by the ten largest. Time point denoted: technical triplicate 3. Sequences were obtained from CD4+ T cells from blood. Every receptor here comes from a female donor with HTLV-1-associated myelopathy (HAM/TSP).

This clonotype was detected ten times or more. V is TRBV7-8 and J is TRBJ2-1, with 11 bases aligning to TRBD2. Germline trimming cut 5 bases from V and 5 bases from J; bases unmatched to any gene: 5. From germline, CDR1 is SGHVS and CDR2 FQNEAQ. The CDR3 spans 15 residues. The CDR3 DNA is TGTGCCAGCAGCAAACTAGCGGGGGCGAACAATGAGCAGTTCTTC. It yields the protein CASSKLAGANNEQFF.

V usage is TRBV5-1 and J usage is TRBJ2-3; 8 positions match TRBD1. The CDR3 consists of 14 residues. V lost 2 bases and J lost 3; bases outside the gene matches: 2. Germline V gene data show CDR1 as SGHRS and CDR2 as YFSETQ. CDR3 in DNA: TGCGCCAGCAGCTTTCAGGGGGCGACAGATACGCAGTATTTT. This translates into CASSFQGATDTQYF.

The CDR3 here is CAISAGDPPQHF. CDR3 nucleotide sequence: TGTGCCATCAGTGCTGGGGATCCGCCCCAGCATTTT. The rearrangement links TRBV10-3 to TRBJ1-5; D unclear. Per the germline V gene, CDR1 is ENHRY and CDR2 is SYGVKD. This CDR3 contains 12 residues. V was pared by 4 bases and J by 9 bases, with 10 bases between.

In its sample, this clonotype was seen many times. The chain is built from TRBV7-9 and TRBJ2-5; maybe TRBD2 (6 bases). Germline values: CDR1 SEHNR, CDR2 FQNEAQ (reference sequence). This CDR3 region has 13 residues. Trimming pared 6 bases from V and 5 bases from J, leaving 13 bases between. The CDR3 protein is CASRRDSSETQYF. DNA for the CDR3: TGTGCCAGCAGAAGGGACTCCTCCGAGACCCAGTACTTC.

Ten or more counts support this clonotype. The chain is built from TRBV20-1 and TRBJ2-6; weak D call: TRBD1 (5 bases). Per germline, CDR1 DFQATT and CDR2 SNEGSKA (reference sequence). The CDR3 is made up of 14 amino acids. Deletions cut 1 base from V and 4 bases from J, with 8 bases between. CDR3 loop: CSARGGSGANVLTF. The CDR3 DNA sequence: TGCAGTGCTAGAGGGGGCTCAGGGGCCAACGTCCTGACTTTC.

This clonotype was recorded at least ten times. V usage is TRBV3-1 and J usage is TRBJ2-3, with D unclear. CDR1 and CDR2 from the germline V gene are LGHDT and YNNKEL (reference sequence). Trimming took off 3 bases at V and 4 bases at J, with 5 bases between the two ends. The CDR3 has 12 amino acids. The CDR3 loop is CASSQLSDTQYF. The CDR3 coding sequence is TGTGCCAGCAGCCAGCTTTCAGATACGCAGTATTTT.

This clonotype was counted ten times or more. In DNA form, the CDR3 reads TGCGCCAGCAGCTTCGGTCTCTCCACAGATACGCAGTATTTT. The encoded protein is CASSFGLSTDTQYF. This chain uses TRBV5-1 with TRBJ2-3; D not certain. Germline CDR1 is SGHRS and CDR2 is YFSETQ. Trimming took 2 bases from V and 2 from J, leaving 9 bases between them. The CDR3 runs to 14 residues.

Ten or more counts support this clonotype. The gene calls are TRBV4-2 and TRBJ1-2, with 10 nucleotides matching TRBD1. This CDR3 has 14 residues. V lost 1 base and J lost 8; bases outside the gene matches: 4. Germline-derived CDR1 and CDR2 are LGHNA and YNFKEQ. CDR3 loop: CASSQGQGASGYTF. The CDR3 coding sequence is TGTGCCAGCAGCCAAGGACAGGGGGCGTCGGGCTACACCTTC.

This clonotype was detected many times. The chain links TRBV29-1 to TRBJ1-2; maybe TRBD1 (6 bases). The CDR3 runs 12 residues. Germline V CDR1 and CDR2: SQVTM, ANQGSEA. The ends were cut back, 6 bases at V and 4 bases at J, with 12 bases in the middle. Here the CDR3 reads CSVWTEIYGYTF. The CDR3 DNA reads as TGCAGCGTCTGGACAGAGATCTATGGCTACACCTTC.

The chain joins TRBV5-1 to TRBJ2-3; D not resolved. This CDR3 has 13 residues. Germline CDR1 SGHRS, CDR2 YFSETQ. Between the trimmed V and J ends, which lost 0 bases and 5 bases, there was a span of 7 bases. The CDR3 DNA follows: TGCGCCAGCAGCTTGGACGATGGAGATACGCAGTATTTT. Its protein is CASSLDDGDTQYF.

This clonotype was counted many times. The CDR3 nucleotides are TGTGCCAGCGGTGGCCCGGGGGGTCGCACAGATACGCAGTATTTT. As protein: CASGGPGGRTDTQYF. This rearrangement joins TRBV2 to TRBJ2-3, with 7 bases that match TRBD2. With 8 bases clipped from V and 1 base from J, the junction kept 9 bases outside the gene matches. The CDR3 is 15 residues long. Germline V gene data show CDR1 as SNHLY and CDR2 as FYNNEI.

This clonotype was counted between two and nine times. The chain combines TRBV4-2 with TRBJ2-2; D may be TRBD1 or TRBD2 (5 bases each). CDR3 length: 17 residues. Deletions cut 0 bases from V and 7 bases from J, with 18 bases between. The germline V gene has CDR1 LGHNA and CDR2 YNFKEQ. The CDR3 here is CASSQDRGALSNGELFF. In nucleotides, the CDR3 is TGTGCCAGCAGCCAAGACCGGGGCGCCTTGAGTAACGGGGAGCTGTTTTTT.

This clonotype was seen repeatedly, ten times or more. The genes are TRBV3-1 and TRBJ2-7; no reliable D call. CDR1 and CDR2 from the germline V gene are LGHDT and YNNKEL (reference sequence). The CDR3 contains 13 residues. V dropped 0 bases and J dropped 4 bases, with 7 bases sitting between them. CDR3 DNA sequence: TGTGCCAGCAGCCAAGATCTAGGGTACGAGCAGTACTTC. Translation: CASSQDLGYEQYF.

There are many counts of this clonotype. V and J are TRBV4-1 and TRBJ2-5; 11 bases are shared with TRBD2. This CDR3 comprises 16 residues. The germline CDR1 and CDR2 sequences are MGHRA and YSYEKL. V dropped 4 bases and J dropped 5; count of bases not matched to a gene: 9. In DNA, the CDR3 is TGCGCCAGCAGCCCCCTCGAAACTAGCGGGAGTGAGACCCAGTACTTC. It translates to CASSPLETSGSETQYF.

This clonotype came up many times. The chain uses TRBV28 and TRBJ2-7; the match to TRBD2 covers 12 bases. CDR3 size: 13 residues. Germline V gives CDR1 MDHEN, CDR2 SYDVKM. V shed 7 bases and J 2 bases; nucleotides not matched to a gene: 0. CDR3 loop: CASTSGGAYEQYF. The DNA of the CDR3 is TGTGCCAGCACTAGCGGGGGGGCCTACGAGCAGTACTTC.

The rearrangement links TRBV4-2 to TRBJ2-2, with a possible D match to TRBD2 (7 bases). CDR3 length equals 15 residues. Germline CDR1 reads LGHNA; CDR2 reads YNFKEQ. V lost 6 bases and J 5 bases, leaving 16 bases between the germline ends. The DNA of the CDR3 is TGTGCCAGCAGTCGAGTGGGAGGGGGTACCGGGGAGCTGTTTTTT. Translation: CASSRVGGGTGELFF.

Ten or more counts support this clonotype. V and J are TRBV15 and TRBJ2-3, with 9 bases identical to TRBD2. CDR3 length: 17 residues. The V and J ends lost 2 bases and 2 bases, in that order; junction bases with no gene match: 8. Germline V gene lookup returns CDR1 LNHNV and CDR2 YYDKDF (reference sequence). CDR3 amino acids: CATSRNPSGASTDTQYF. CDR3 nucleotides: TGTGCCACCAGCAGAAACCCTAGCGGGGCCTCCACAGATACGCAGTATTTT.

This clonotype was seen a few times. This chain uses TRBV4-3 with TRBJ2-5; unclear D gene. V was clipped by 1 base and J by 7 bases, with 13 bases between them. Germline V lookup: CDR1 LGHNA, CDR2 YSLEER. CDR3 size: 14 residues. For the CDR3, the DNA is TGCGCCAGCAGCCAAGGCTATGATCGTGGGACCCAGTACTTC. It is translated as CASSQGYDRGTQYF.

This clonotype was observed many times. The V gene is TRBV24-1, the J gene TRBJ1-2; a weak D match, TRBD1 (6 bases). V gave up 7 bases and J gave up 10 bases, with 15 bases separating them. Germline V gene sequence: CDR1 KGHDR, CDR2 SFDVKD. CDR3 length: 12 residues. CDR3 bases: TGTGCCACCAGCGACTCAGGGGACGACTACACCTTC. Its translation is CATSDSGDDYTF.

As regards this clonotype: Because the CDR3's place on the DNA is in doubt, the DNA is left out and the CDR3 is given as listed by TCRdb. The chain recombines TRBV9 with TRBJ2-7; TRBD2 is taken as the D call from the table, unchecked against the DNA. The CDR3 spans 20 residues, counting both ends. Per the germline V gene, CDR1 is SGDLS and CDR2 is YYNGEE. CDR3 sequence: CASSFYICSASPAQGYEQYF.

At least ten counts were recorded for this clonotype. The chain combines TRBV6-2 or TRBV6-3 with TRBJ2-1; no reliable D call. Per the germline V gene, CDR1 is MNHEY and CDR2 is SVGEGT. The V gene lost 5 bases and the J gene lost 8 bases, with 7 bases spanning the gap. This CDR3 is built from 11 residues. CDR3 sequence (DNA): TGTGCCAGCAGTCCGTACGATGAGCAGTTCTTC. It codes for CASSPYDEQFF.

This clonotype occurred many times. This chain joins TRBV9 and TRBJ2-1; 11 nucleotides align to TRBD2. In germline, CDR1 is SGDLS, CDR2 YYNGEE. J gave up 8 bases and V 1 base, and 5 bases lay outside the gene matches. This CDR3 is built from 15 residues. The CDR3 spells CASSVLAGGLDEQFF. As DNA, the CDR3 is TGTGCCAGCAGCGTATTAGCGGGGGGGCTTGATGAGCAGTTCTTC.

In this sample, this clonotype turned up many times. The chain has TRBV6-1 and TRBJ2-7; D remains unclear. Germline V gene sequence: CDR1 MNHNS, CDR2 SASEGT. CDR3 length: 13 amino acids. V lost 4 bases, J lost 2 bases, and 9 bases lay in between. The CDR3: CASSVYSPYEQYF. The CDR3 DNA reads TGTGCCAGCAGTGTCTACAGCCCCTACGAGCAGTACTTC.